This TCR beta chain was profiled in a study of spatial heterogeneity in lung cancer. Study background: Within raw reads, each unique TCR and UMI combination appeared on average more than ten times.

From germline, CDR1 is LGHDT and CDR2 YNNKEL (reference sequence). CDR3 length: 16 amino acids. With 2 bases removed from V and 0 bases from J, the gap between germline ends came to 13 bases. Each TCR cDNA molecule carried a unique molecular identifier. MiXCR, run by TCRdb on the 5' RACE reads, gives a single entry per CDR3 protein. The table shows roughly 60,000 distinct CDR3 sequences, with 8% to 9% occurring only once. The time point was: sample taken at primary tumor resection. The study sequenced unsorted whole RNA from tumor, nontumor lung or frozen PBMC. This clonotype was observed at least ten times.

This TCR derives from a female donor with early-stage non-small cell lung cancer. Here the sequenced sample was PBMCs, taken at surgery. The chain has TRBV3-1 and TRBJ1-1; TRBD1 might be the D (6 bases). CDR3: CASSQFTGSMNTEAFF. The CDR3 bases are TGTGCCAGCAGCCAATTTACAGGGTCAATGAACACTGAAGCTTTCTTT.